At least ten counts were recorded for the clone carrying this TCR beta chain. Its antigen is not identified. These data originate in a study of T cells in Graves' hyperthyroidism and ophthalmopathy. General study results and limits: A model using 13 V-J features told ophthalmopathy apart from stable hyperthyroidism.

Diagnoses rested on clinical symptoms, serum thyroxine and TRAb, thyroid ultrasound and orbital computed tomography. Fresh peripheral blood, 10 ml, yielded the PBMCs. Amplification of TCR beta CDR3 regions was performed using RNA transcripts as template. Using the HTBI primer set, a first-round RT-PCR was run on the TCR CDR3. TCRdb passed the multiplex PCR reads through MiXCR, listing each CDR3 protein once. The sample consists of some 340,000 distinct CDR3 sequences, about an eighth of them appearing once. CDR1 is DFQATT and CDR2 is SNEGSKA in the germline V gene (reference sequence). Trimming shortened V by 3 bases and J by 3 bases, and 9 bases separated the two germline ends. The CDR3 consists of 12 residues.

The sequencing input was blood. V usage is TRBV20-1 and J usage is TRBJ2-7; weak D call: TRBD1 (6 bases). This clonotype was obtained from a woman aged 40 to 50 with Graves' ophthalmopathy. The CDR3 is CSASRDNYEQYF. CDR3 DNA sequence: TGCAGTGCTAGCCGGGACAACTACGAGCAGTACTTC.